Shown below are 10 T cell receptor beta chains from a single sample sequenced in a study of PD-1 blockade in mismatch repair-deficient tumors. Sequencing was performed with immunoSEQ multiplex PCR; in TCRdb, only in-frame clones are kept and a portion is missing. The table shows fewer than 100,000 clones, with approximately 81% occurring only once. Sequenced material: peripheral blood, taken 12 weeks after starting pembrolizumab. The receptors here all came from an adult with mismatch repair-deficient cancer.

The V gene is TRBV5-6, the J gene TRBJ2-2; 7 bases line up with TRBD1. Germline lookup yields CDR1 SGHDT and CDR2 YYEEEE. The CDR3 contains 17 residues. V gave up 0 bases and J gave up 6 bases; unmatched junction bases: 11. The CDR3 coding sequence is TGTGCCAGCAGCTTGGCTTCCGGGACAGTTGTCTCCGGGGAGCTGTTTTTT. Its translation: CASSLASGTVVSGELFF.

The chain employs TRBV28 and TRBJ2-7, with D possibly matching TRBD2 (5 bases). Trimming removed 4 bases at V and 1 base at J, with 17 bases between. The CDR3 runs to 16 residues. Germline loops: CDR1 MDHEN, CDR2 SYDVKM. CDR3 sequence reads: CASSSAGGPVSYEQYF. CDR3 DNA sequence: TGTGCCAGCAGTTCTGCGGGCGGACCCGTTTCCTACGAGCAGTACTTC.

The DNA of the CDR3 is TGTGCCACCACCGCTGTATCTTCCACTAACACTGAAGCTTTCTTT. Amino acid sequence: CATTAVSSTNTEAFF. The J gene is TRBJ1-1, the V gene TRBV15; no clear D. The V end lost 7 bases, the J end lost 2 bases, and 17 bases lay between the germline ends. Germline CDR1 reads LNHNV; CDR2 reads YYDKDF (reference sequence). The CDR3 loop spans 15 amino acids.

The chain is built from TRBV10-3 and TRBJ1-1, with a weak D call TRBD1 (6 bases). V was cut by 4 bases and J by 2 bases, with 8 bases left in between. This CDR3 has 13 residues. CDR1 is ENHRY and CDR2 is SYGVKD in the germline V gene. As DNA, the CDR3 is TGTGCCATCAGTGGAGGGGGAAACACTGAAGCTTTCTTT. It codes for CAISGGGNTEAFF.

The CDR3 region is CASSEMGQGDEKLFF. As DNA, the CDR3 is TGTGCCAGCAGTGAGATGGGACAGGGGGATGAAAAACTGTTTTTT. J is TRBJ1-4 and V is TRBV2; 11 bases map to TRBD1. This CDR3 has 15 residues. Germline loops: CDR1 SNHLY, CDR2 FYNNEI. Germline trimming cut 3 bases from V and 6 bases from J; bases unmatched to any gene: 3.

V gene TRBV10-3 combines with J gene TRBJ2-2; a possible D gene is TRBD1 (5 bases). CDR3 length equals 16 residues. Trimming took 5 bases from V and 1 from J, leaving 14 bases between them. CDR1 is ENHRY, CDR2 SYGVKD, per germline. For the CDR3, the DNA is TGTGCCATCAGTCCCTGGAAGACAGTGAACACCGGGGAGCTGTTTTTT. This gives the protein CAISPWKTVNTGELFF.

This chain joins TRBV7-2 and TRBJ1-1; D not resolved. CDR1 and CDR2 from the germline V gene are SGHTA and FQGNSA. Trimming pared 2 bases from V and 0 bases from J, leaving 4 bases between. This CDR3 spans 13 amino acids. The CDR3 coding sequence is TGTGCCAGCAGCTTACGGCTGAACACTGAAGCTTTCTTT. Encoded protein: CASSLRLNTEAFF. The variable domain in full, with the rest retrieved from reference TRBV7-2 and TRBJ1-1, is GAGVSQSPSNKVTEKGKDVELRCDPISGHTALYWYRQSLGQGLEFLIYFQGNSAPDKSGLPSDRFSAERTGGSVSTLTIQRTQQEDSAVYLCASSLRLNTEAFFGQGTRLTVV.

The rearrangement joins TRBV9 to TRBJ2-5; TRBD1 is a possible D gene (5 bases). The DNA matches TRBJ2-7 better at its end, which makes the J call doubtful. From germline, CDR1 is SGDLS and CDR2 YYNGEE. There are 15 residues in the CDR3. CDR3 residues: CASSVDDNGAYEQYF. The CDR3 coding sequence is TGTGCCAGCAGCGTAGACGACAATGGGGCGTACGAGCAGTACTTC.

The chain joins TRBV7-3 to TRBJ2-1, with TRBD1 matching 11 bases. J gave up 8 bases and V 5 bases, and 8 bases lay outside the gene matches. Germline assignment: CDR1 SGHTA and CDR2 FQGTGA. This CDR3 spans 15 amino acids. This chain's CDR3 is CASSPGTGGRDEQFF. CDR3 DNA: TGTGCCAGCAGCCCGGGGACAGGGGGACGGGATGAGCAGTTCTTC.

This chain links TRBV15 with TRBJ2-3, with 12 positions matching TRBD1. Germline CDR1 reads LNHNV; CDR2 reads YYDKDF (reference sequence). The CDR3 length is 15 residues. Trimming cost V 1 base and J 5 bases; bases outside gene matches: 1. The CDR3 sequence: CATSRGDRGLDTQYF. The CDR3 coding sequence is TGTGCCACCAGCAGAGGGGACAGGGGGCTAGATACGCAGTATTTT.